Listed below are T cell receptor beta chains from one sample, sequenced in a study of PD-L1 blockade in urothelial cancer. Here immunoSEQ multiplex PCR was the method, and the copy in TCRdb shows in-frame clones only, minus some. Of 85,000 to 90,000 clones in the sample, more than 85% were seen once. Sequencing was performed on PBMCs, taken around atezolizumab (anti-PD-L1) treatment. The receptors derive from a man between 60 and 75 years old with urothelial cancer. Each CDR3 is given with its conserved first and last residue. Fields, in order: clone size, V gene, D gene, J gene, CDR3 protein, CDR3 DNA. D genes are given only for firm matches. Size values are once, few and many counts, or a class for expanded clones, and some rows have none.

few	TRBV4-3	NA	TRBJ1-1	CASSQTGNTEAFF	TGCGCCAGCAGCCAAACAGGAAACACTGAAGCTTTCTTT
NA	TRBV6-5	TRBD2	TRBJ2-7	CASRPPGLAGVKQYF	TGTGCCAGCCGACCACCGGGACTAGCGGGAGTTAAGCAGTACTTC
NA	TRBV5-4	NA	TRBJ1-2	CASSARGGQTFNYGYTF	TGTGCCAGCAGCGCACGAGGAGGGCAGACCTTTAACTATGGCTACACCTTC
NA	TRBV9	NA	TRBJ2-5	CASSVAPGTLQETQYF	TGTGCCAGCAGCGTAGCGCCCGGGACTCTTCAAGAGACCCAGTACTTC
once	TRBV25-1	NA	TRBJ1-2	CASSDPTEGGYTF	TGTGCCAGCAGTGACCCCACCGAGGGTGGCTACACCTTC
once	TRBV28	TRBD1	TRBJ2-7	CASSAGQAAYEQYF	TGTGCCAGCAGTGCGGGACAGGCAGCCTACGAGCAGTACTTC
NA	TRBV18	NA	TRBJ2-1	CASSPPGEQFF	TGTGCCAGCTCACCCCCAGGGGAGCAGTTCTTC
NA	TRBV7-9	TRBD1	TRBJ1-2	CAGRAGGDYGYTF	TGTGCCGGCCGCGCAGGGGGAGACTATGGCTACACCTTC
NA	TRBV6-5	TRBD1	TRBJ1-2	CASSSGTGAQRGYTF	TGTGCCAGCAGTTCCGGGACAGGGGCTCAAAGGGGCTACACCTTC
NA	TRBV28	TRBD1	TRBJ2-7	CASNRGFYEQYF	TGTGCCAGCAACAGGGGGTTCTACGAGCAGTACTTC
NA	TRBV6-5	NA	TRBJ1-4	CASSYGGVGTNEKLFF	TGTGCCAGCAGTTACGGGGGGGTTGGGACTAATGAAAAACTGTTTTTT
once	TRBV7-8	TRBD2	TRBJ2-7	CASSPGLAGAYEQYF	TGTGCCAGCAGCCCGGGACTAGCGGGGGCCTACGAGCAGTACTTC
NA	TRBV30	TRBD1	TRBJ2-7	CAWSVMGQGIDEQYF	TGTGCCTGGAGTGTAATGGGACAGGGGATCGACGAGCAGTACTTC
few	TRBV5-1	TRBD2	TRBJ2-7	CASRVGTSGAYEQYF	TGCGCCAGCAGAGTAGGGACTAGCGGAGCCTACGAGCAGTACTTC
NA	TRBV5-1	NA	TRBJ1-3	CASSLLPGGQSSGNTIYF	TGCGCCAGCAGCTTGTTGCCAGGAGGACAGAGCTCTGGAAACACCATATATTTT
NA	TRBV20-1	NA	TRBJ2-1	CSTGHYNEQFF	TGCAGTACGGGACACTACAATGAGCAGTTCTTC
NA	TRBV19	NA	TRBJ2-7	CASSTRQSSYEQYF	TGTGCCAGTAGTACCAGACAGAGCTCCTACGAGCAGTACTTC
NA	TRBV7-9	NA	TRBJ1-1	CASSPGGESFF	TGTGCCAGCAGCCCCGGGGGTGAATCTTTCTTT
NA	TRBV5-4	NA	TRBJ2-7	CASSLGQGSYEQYF	TGTGCCAGCAGCTTAGGTCAGGGCTCCTACGAGCAGTACTTC
NA	TRBV29-1	TRBD2	TRBJ2-2	CSVEEREGPGELFF	TGCAGCGTTGAAGAGCGGGAGGGCCCCGGGGAGCTGTTTTTT
NA	TRBV5-5	NA	TRBJ1-5	CASSSQAGYSNQPQHF	TGTGCCAGCAGCTCCCAGGCAGGGTATAGCAATCAGCCCCAGCATTTT
once	TRBV2	NA	TRBJ2-7	CASSGESYEQYF	TGTGCCAGCAGTGGAGAGTCCTACGAGCAGTACTTC
NA	TRBV2	TRBD1	TRBJ1-4	CASRPTGGFNEKLFF	TGTGCCAGCAGGCCCACAGGGGGCTTTAATGAAAAACTGTTTTTT
NA	TRBV7-3	TRBD1	TRBJ2-2	CASSLNRGNTGELFF	TGTGCCAGCAGCTTAAACAGGGGGAACACCGGGGAGCTGTTTTTT
once	TRBV18	TRBD2	TRBJ2-1	CASSRPSGVNEQFF	TGTGCCAGCTCACGTCCTAGCGGGGTAAATGAGCAGTTCTTC
NA	TRBV21-1	NA	TRBJ2-2	CASSKEGPTSGRARAGELFF	TGTGCCAGCAGCAAAGAGGGCCCGACTAGCGGGAGGGCAAGGGCCGGGGAGCTGTTTTTT
NA	TRBV7-9	TRBD1	TRBJ1-1	CASSPQGLDTEAFF	TGTGCCAGCAGCCCACAGGGGTTGGACACTGAAGCTTTCTTT
NA	TRBV6-6	TRBD1	TRBJ2-7	CASSLAGGAYEQYF	TGTGCCAGCAGTTTGGCAGGGGGAGCCTACGAGCAGTACTTC
NA	TRBV5-5	TRBD2	TRBJ2-1	CASSLTSGSINEQFF	TGTGCCAGCAGCTTAACTAGCGGGAGTATCAATGAGCAGTTCTTC
NA	TRBV6-5	NA	TRBJ1-4	CASSYSLTVYNEKLFF	TGTGCCAGCAGTTACTCGTTGACTGTCTATAATGAAAAACTGTTTTTT
NA	TRBV5-1	TRBD1	TRBJ2-2	CASSSRTGPNTGELFF	TGCGCCAGCAGCTCCAGGACAGGGCCGAACACCGGGGAGCTGTTTTTT
NA	TRBV2	TRBD1	TRBJ1-5	CASSGGQSDQPQHF	TGTGCCAGCAGCGGGGGACAGTCCGATCAGCCCCAGCATTTT
NA	TRBV7-2	NA	TRBJ1-2	CASSLVQSYGYTF	TGTGCCAGCAGCTTAGTCCAGTCCTATGGCTACACCTTC
NA	TRBV5-5	TRBD2	TRBJ2-1	CASSKGLYNEQFF	TGTGCCAGCAGCAAGGGACTATACAATGAGCAGTTCTTC
NA	TRBV6-5	NA	TRBJ2-1	CASSMGIGGGEQFF	TGTGCCAGCAGTATGGGAATCGGGGGAGGTGAGCAGTTCTTC
NA	TRBV6-5	TRBD2	TRBJ2-3	CASRSLAGGGDTQYF	TGTGCCAGCAGATCACTAGCGGGGGGTGGGGATACGCAGTATTTT
NA	TRBV19	NA	TRBJ1-5	CASSIGRDANQPQHF	TGTGCCAGTAGTATTGGCAGGGATGCCAATCAGCCCCAGCATTTT
once	TRBV21-1	NA	TRBJ2-7	CASFYRGLAGPYYEQYF	TGTGCCAGCTTTTATCGTGGGCTAGCGGGGCCGTACTACGAGCAGTACTTC
NA	TRBV7-2	NA	TRBJ1-1	CASSLEAGTEAFF	TGTGCCAGCAGCTTAGAGGCAGGCACTGAAGCTTTCTTT
NA	TRBV9	TRBD2	TRBJ2-1	CASSVRAGGPGEQFF	TGTGCCAGCAGCGTTAGAGCGGGAGGGCCTGGTGAGCAGTTCTTC
NA	TRBV5-1	NA	TRBJ2-2	CASSLLQSTGELFF	TGCGCCAGCAGCTTGTTACAGTCCACCGGGGAGCTGTTTTTT
NA	TRBV29-1	TRBD1	TRBJ1-1	CSVEGTGHTEAFF	TGCAGCGTTGAGGGGACAGGGCACACTGAAGCTTTCTTT
NA	TRBV30	NA	TRBJ2-2	CAWSVSGWNTGELFF	TGTGCCTGGAGTGTAAGCGGGTGGAACACCGGGGAGCTGTTTTTT
NA	TRBV18	NA	TRBJ2-5	CASSPPTREETQYF	TGTGCCAGCTCACCACCGACCAGGGAAGAGACCCAGTACTTC
NA	TRBV18	TRBD2	TRBJ2-2	CASSPPSGRTGELFF	TGTGCCAGCTCACCACCTAGCGGGAGGACCGGGGAGCTGTTTTTT
NA	TRBV11-2	NA	TRBJ1-2	CASSFFGENGYTF	TGTGCCAGCAGCTTCTTTGGGGAGAATGGCTACACCTTC
NA	TRBV5-1	NA	TRBJ2-5	CASSLSWETQYF	TGCGCCAGCAGCCTATCGTGGGAGACCCAGTACTTC
NA	TRBV5-4	TRBD1	TRBJ1-2	CASSLRDRGYGYTF	TGTGCCAGCAGCTTGCGGGACAGGGGGTATGGCTACACCTTC
NA	TRBV18	NA	TRBJ2-2	CASSPSRSGTGELFF	TGTGCCAGCTCACCCTCCCGGAGCGGCACCGGGGAGCTGTTTTTT
NA	TRBV10-1	NA	TRBJ2-3	CASSGAEGGQYF	TGCGCCAGCAGTGGAGCGGAGGGTGGGCAGTATTTT
NA	TRBV6-5	TRBD2	TRBJ2-7	CASRRVGGPDEQYF	TGTGCCAGCAGAAGGGTGGGAGGGCCCGACGAGCAGTACTTC
NA	TRBV27	TRBD1	TRBJ2-2	CASAPNDRGRYTGELFF	TGTGCCAGCGCCCCCAACGACAGGGGGCGTTACACCGGGGAGCTGTTTTTT
NA	TRBV2	TRBD1	TRBJ1-1	CASSGGGQAFF	TGTGCCAGCAGTGGAGGGGGCCAAGCTTTCTTT
few	TRBV7-7	TRBD1	TRBJ1-5	CASSLAQKDRGQQPQHF	TGTGCCAGCAGCTTAGCCCAAAAGGACAGGGGGCAACAGCCCCAGCATTTT
NA	TRBV6-1	TRBD2	TRBJ2-1	CASSEAFGGGRAITDNEQFF	TGTGCCAGCAGTGAAGCATTTGGCGGCGGGAGGGCCATAACAGACAATGAGCAGTTCTTC
NA	TRBV7-2	TRBD1	TRBJ2-5	CASSVNQGADETQYF	TGTGCCAGCAGCGTAAATCAGGGGGCGGATGAGACCCAGTACTTC
NA	TRBV7-9	TRBD1	TRBJ2-3	CASSPGQASTDTQYF	TGTGCCAGCAGCCCGGGACAGGCGAGCACAGATACGCAGTATTTT